These 27 T cell receptor beta chains came from one sample sequenced in a study of vaccination and CD4 T cells after COVID-19. Treatment here: approximately nine-day PBMC culture with coronavirus spike peptide pools or control peptides (ViraFEST assay). Sequenced with the Oncomine TCR Beta short-read assay was DNA taken from cultured CD4+ T cells. TCRdb re-called the PCR reads with MiXCR, one entry per CDR3 protein. The sample consists of fewer than 20,000 distinct CDR3 sequences, roughly three fifths of them appearing once. What these receptors recognize is not known. The sequenced sample consisted of CD4+ T cells from blood, cultured in vitro. These receptors came from a human donor who had recovered from COVID-19.

The genes are TRBV20-1 and TRBJ2-5; 8 bases align to TRBD1. The CDR3 contains 14 residues. CDR1 is DFQATT and CDR2 is SNEGSKA in the germline V gene (reference sequence). The ends lost 3 bases at V and 5 bases at J; junction bases unmatched: 8. Written as DNA, the CDR3 is TGCAGTGCTAGGGCCTCGGACAGGGCTGAGACCCAGTACTTC. Translated: CSARASDRAETQYF.

This chain links TRBV2 with TRBJ2-5; possible D gene TRBD1, 5 bases. Per the germline V gene, CDR1 is SNHLY and CDR2 is FYNNEI. The CDR3 is made up of 14 amino acids. V gave up 5 bases and J gave up 5 bases, with 15 bases separating them. The CDR3: CASSPTRVLETQYF. In DNA form, the CDR3 reads TGTGCCAGCAGTCCTACCAGGGTTCTGGAGACCCAGTACTTC.

This clonotype was recorded a few times. V and J are TRBV7-6 and TRBJ1-6; 11 nucleotides align to TRBD1. The CDR3 consists of 17 residues. The J segment lost 1 base and the V segment lost 5 bases, leaving 4 bases of the junction unmatched. The germline CDR1 and CDR2 sequences are SGHVS and FNYEAQ. The chain's CDR3 is CASSQGTGGSYNSPLHF. The CDR3 bases are TGTGCCAGCAGCCAGGGGACAGGGGGTTCCTATAATTCACCCCTCCACTTT.

In its sample, this clonotype was seen a few times. CDR3 DNA: TGTGCCAGCAGTGAATATCGTCTGACTGACAATCAGCCCCAGCATTTT. This codes for CASSEYRLTDNQPQHF. V is TRBV6-1 and J is TRBJ1-5; unclear D gene. CDR3 length equals 16 residues. CDR1 is MNHNS and CDR2 is SASEGT in the germline V gene. V lost 2 bases to trimming and J lost 3 bases, with 14 bases between them.

This chain uses TRBV15 with TRBJ2-7; TRBD1 agrees at 7 bases. CDR3 length: 14 residues. Germline V gene lookup returns CDR1 LNHNV and CDR2 YYDKDF (reference sequence). The junction had 10 bases not matched to a gene; V was cut back by 5 bases and J by 6 bases. The CDR3 bases are TGTGCCACCAGCCGTCAGACAGGGTTAGGCGAGCAGTACTTC. Residues: CATSRQTGLGEQYF.

Remarks on this clonotype: One junction end disagrees with the germline gene, perhaps due to a read error. CDR3 amino acids: CATSETSGSHEQYF. CDR3 coding DNA: TGTGCCACCAGTGAGACTAGCGGGAGCCACGAGCAGTACTTC. The chain is built from TRBV10-3 and TRBJ2-7; TRBD2 agrees at 12 bases. From germline, CDR1 is ENHRY and CDR2 SYGVKD. The CDR3 runs 14 residues.

The genes are TRBV7-2 and TRBJ2-1, with TRBD2 identical over 9 bases. The CDR3 sequence is 14 residues long. The ends lost 5 bases at V and 11 bases at J; junction bases unmatched: 10. Germline V lookup: CDR1 SGHTA, CDR2 FQGNSA. CDR3 bases: TGTGCCAGCAGCCCCGGGATAGCGGGAGTTAAGCAGTTCTTC. It is translated as CASSPGIAGVKQFF.

There are a few counts of this clonotype. The CDR3 bases are TGCAGTGCTAGACCCGGCATGAACACTGAAGCTTTCTTT. This encodes CSARPGMNTEAFF. This rearrangement joins TRBV20-1 to TRBJ1-1; D remains unclear. The CDR3 contains 13 residues. Deletions cut 2 bases from V and 0 bases from J, with 7 bases between. Germline V CDR1 and CDR2: DFQATT, SNEGSKA (reference sequence).

The rearrangement links TRBV5-4 to TRBJ2-5, with 8 bases aligning to TRBD1. Germline-derived CDR1 and CDR2 are SGHNT and YYREEE (reference sequence). This CDR3 contains 14 residues. V dropped 2 bases and J dropped 2; count of bases not matched to a gene: 2. CDR3 sequence reads: CASSFGQGQETQYF. The DNA for the CDR3 is TGTGCCAGCAGCTTCGGACAGGGTCAAGAGACCCAGTACTTC.

This clonotype was observed a few times. The rearrangement links TRBV4-3 to TRBJ1-1, with no clear D. V was pared by 0 bases and J by 6 bases, with 17 bases between. Germline CDR1 reads LGHNA; CDR2 reads YSLEER. This CDR3 is built from 16 residues. The CDR3 region is CASSQDEFGGSAEAFF. DNA of the CDR3: TGCGCCAGCAGCCAAGATGAATTTGGAGGGAGCGCTGAAGCTTTCTTT.

The chain carries TRBV27 and TRBJ2-3; TRBD1 is a possible D gene (5 bases). Trimming took off 0 bases at V and 4 bases at J, with 26 bases between the two ends. The CDR3 covers 20 residues. CDR1 MNHEY and CDR2 SMNVEV come from the germline V gene (reference sequence). The CDR3: CASSLSTPRAGRPGADTQYF. Here the CDR3 DNA reads TGTGCCAGCAGTTTATCGACCCCCAGGGCCGGGCGGCCAGGAGCAGATACGCAGTATTTT.

The gene calls are TRBV7-3 and TRBJ1-2; no reliable D call. The CDR3 runs 16 residues. The germline gives CDR1 SGHTA, CDR2 FQGTGA. Between the trimmed V and J ends, which lost 5 bases and 2 bases, there was a span of 18 bases. CDR3 sequence (DNA): TGTGCCAGCAGCCCATCCCCAGGCCTTCTAAACTATGGCTACACCTTC. This gives the protein CASSPSPGLLNYGYTF.

V usage is TRBV6-4 and J usage is TRBJ2-5; no reliable D call. Trimming took 4 bases from V and 2 from J, leaving 8 bases between them. Germline V lookup: CDR1 MRHNA, CDR2 SNTAGT. The CDR3 spans 13 residues. CDR3 sequence (DNA): TGTGCCAGCAGTGCACTAACTCAAGAGACCCAGTACTTC. Protein: CASSALTQETQYF.

The chain combines TRBV27 with TRBJ2-5; D is unresolved. Germline V CDR1 and CDR2: MNHEY, SMNVEV (reference sequence). Deletions cut 2 bases from V and 1 base from J, with 8 bases between. CDR3 size: 14 residues. This CDR3 is CASSLKSSQETQYF. The CDR3 DNA sequence: TGTGCCAGCAGTTTAAAATCCAGCCAAGAGACCCAGTACTTC.

The chain has TRBV10-3 and TRBJ2-3; D is ambiguous. The germline V gene has CDR1 ENHRY and CDR2 SYGVKD. This CDR3 comprises 14 residues. V was pared by 3 bases and J by 7 bases, with 14 bases between. The CDR3 reads CAISDARNSHTQYF. The CDR3 DNA sequence: TGTGCCATCAGTGATGCTAGAAATTCTCATACGCAGTATTTT.

This clonotype was seen a few times. The V gene is TRBV6-1, the J gene TRBJ1-2; maybe TRBD1 (6 bases). Germline V gene data show CDR1 as MNHNS and CDR2 as SASEGT. This CDR3 region has 16 residues. Trimming cost V 7 bases and J 7 bases, with 25 bases left between them. The DNA for the CDR3 is TGTGCCAGCACCTACGGAGGCCAAGCAGGGGATCGTGGCTACACCTTC. Amino acid sequence: CASTYGGQAGDRGYTF.

The V and J genes are TRBV28 and TRBJ1-2; 8 nucleotides line up with TRBD1. Per germline, CDR1 MDHEN and CDR2 SYDVKM. This CDR3 is built from 14 residues. The V and J ends lost 0 bases and 8 bases, in that order; junction bases with no gene match: 5. CDR3 in amino acids: CASSLWDRVGGYTF. CDR3 sequence (DNA): TGTGCCAGCAGTTTATGGGACAGGGTAGGAGGCTACACCTTC.

The chain couples TRBV10-3 to TRBJ1-5; unclear D gene. This CDR3 contains 13 residues. Germline-derived CDR1 and CDR2 are ENHRY and SYGVKD. Trimming took off 3 bases at V and 3 bases at J, with 6 bases between the two ends. Written as DNA, the CDR3 is TGTGCCATCAGTGACAGCTTCAATCAGCCCCAGCATTTT. This sequence encodes CAISDSFNQPQHF.

The rearrangement uses TRBV10-3 and TRBJ1-5; 10 bases line up with TRBD1. CDR3 length: 12 residues. J was trimmed by 5 bases and V by 9 bases; bases with no gene match: 1. The V gene's germline CDR1 is ENHRY and CDR2 SYGVKD. The CDR3 reads CAIGTGDQPQHF. As DNA, the CDR3 is TGTGCCATAGGGACAGGGGATCAGCCCCAGCATTTT.

V usage is TRBV15 and J usage is TRBJ2-1; 12 nucleotides align to TRBD2. There are 16 residues in the CDR3. J was trimmed by 8 bases and V by 0 bases; bases with no gene match: 5. Germline V CDR1 and CDR2: LNHNV, YYDKDF (reference sequence). CDR3 region: CATSRDWTSGTYEQFF. CDR3 coding DNA: TGTGCCACCAGCAGAGACTGGACTAGCGGGACCTATGAGCAGTTCTTC.

This chain's CDR3 is CASSLGRTSRGETQYF. The CDR3 DNA reads as TGTGCCAGCAGCTTAGGGAGGACGTCACGAGGAGAGACCCAGTACTTC. This chain connects TRBV7-8 to TRBJ2-5; weak D call: TRBD2 (5 bases). The V end lost 1 base, the J end lost 4 bases, and 16 bases lay between the germline ends. In germline, CDR1 is SGHVS, CDR2 FQNEAQ. This CDR3 has 16 amino acids.

V usage is TRBV7-6 and J usage is TRBJ1-3; no clear D gene. V dropped 1 base and J dropped 1 base, with 8 bases sitting between them. Germline V gene data show CDR1 as SGHVS and CDR2 as FNYEAQ. The CDR3 runs to 15 residues. For the CDR3, the DNA is TGTGCCAGCAGCTTAGATTGGGGATCTGGAAACACCATATATTTT. Translating gives CASSLDWGSGNTIYF.

V and J are TRBV5-3 and TRBJ1-4; 7 nucleotides match TRBD1. TRBV5-3 carries the ORF label, with uncertain function. The CDR3 runs 15 residues. J lost 7 bases, V lost 4 bases, and 10 bases had no gene match. CDR3 nucleotide sequence: TGTGCCAGAAGCAACCCAGGGGGAGGGGGTGAAAAACTGTTTTTT. Translation gives CARSNPGGGGEKLFF.

The V and J genes are TRBV25-1 and TRBJ2-5; D perhaps matches TRBD2 (5 bases). CDR1 is MGHDK, CDR2 SYGVNS, per germline. The CDR3 is 16 amino acids. Between the trimmed V and J ends, which lost 7 bases and 5 bases, there was a span of 23 bases. CDR3 coding DNA: TGTGCCAGCATTTTTCTCCTCTGGGCTCGAGGGGAGACCCAGTACTTC. Translating it yields CASIFLLWARGETQYF. Filled out from reference TRBV25-1 and TRBJ2-5, the complete variable domain reads EADIYQTPRYLVIGTGKKITLECSQTMGHDKMYWYQQDPGMELHLIHYSYGVNSTEKGDLSSESTVSRIRTEHFPLTLESARPSHTSQYLCASIFLLWARGETQYFGPGTRLLVL.

This chain uses TRBV20-1 with TRBJ2-1, with 13 bases fitting TRBD2. This CDR3 is 13 amino acids long. Trimming removed 3 bases from V and 11 bases from J; junction bases left unmatched: 4. Germline lookup yields CDR1 DFQATT and CDR2 SNEGSKA (reference sequence). This chain's CDR3 is CSARGTSGDQQFF. The CDR3 nucleotides read TGCAGTGCTAGGGGGACTAGCGGGGACCAGCAGTTCTTC.

For the CDR3, the DNA is TGCGCCAGCAGCCAGGGAGTAGCGGGAGGGGGGGAGACCCAGTACTTC. Translating it yields CASSQGVAGGGETQYF. V and J are TRBV4-3 and TRBJ2-5, with 11 nucleotides matching TRBD2. CDR1 LGHNA and CDR2 YSLEER come from the germline V gene. This CDR3 has 16 residues. The J segment lost 5 bases and the V segment lost 3 bases, leaving 8 bases of the junction unmatched.

This chain joins TRBV20-1 and TRBJ2-7, with D maybe TRBD1 (5 bases). The CDR3 covers 14 residues. V lost 4 bases and J lost 2, with 15 bases in between. CDR1 is DFQATT and CDR2 is SNEGSKA in the germline V gene (reference sequence). The CDR3 coding sequence is TGCAGTGCTACCATAAGGGCAGGGCCCTACGAGCAGTACTTC. Protein product: CSATIRAGPYEQYF.